The 17 T cell receptor beta chains given below trace back to one sample, sequenced in a study of blood T cell repertoires in COVID-19. Clones were sequenced by immunoSEQ multiplex PCR, and TCRdb holds only the in-frame ones, with some missing. This sample has about 500,000 clones, with around 90% found just once. Material: PBMCs or T cells enriched from blood (not recorded which). The receptor set was obtained from a woman aged 18 to 35 who had recovered from COVID-19.

The chain uses TRBV7-2 and TRBJ2-3, with D possibly matching TRBD1 (6 bases). V was cut by 2 bases and J by 0 bases, with 15 bases left in between. CDR3 length: 17 amino acids. Per the germline V gene, CDR1 is SGHTA and CDR2 is FQGNSA. The CDR3 DNA follows: TGTGCCAGCAGCTTAAGAGGGGGAACGTCTAGCACAGATACGCAGTATTTT. Its protein product is CASSLRGGTSSTDTQYF.

This chain connects TRBV3-1 (or the pseudogene TRBV3-2) to TRBJ1-1; D is possibly TRBD1 (5 bases). Trimming pared 0 bases from V and 10 bases from J, leaving 15 bases between. Germline V gene lookup returns CDR1 LGHDT and CDR2 YNNKEL (reference sequence). The CDR3 consists of 14 residues. CDR3 residues: CASSQDRGSGGAFF. CDR3 DNA: TGTGCCAGCAGCCAAGATAGGGGTAGCGGAGGAGCTTTCTTT.

The chain carries TRBV7-8 and TRBJ2-7; D perhaps matches TRBD1 (5 bases). V was shortened by 5 bases and J by 4 bases, with 6 bases between the two germline ends. Germline V gene data show CDR1 as SGHVS and CDR2 as FQNEAQ. The CDR3 spans 11 residues. The CDR3 DNA sequence: TGTGCCAGCAGCCGGACATACGAGCAGTACTTC. Translated: CASSRTYEQYF. Full variable domain (missing parts from reference TRBV7-8 and TRBJ2-7): GAGVSQSPRYKVAKRGQDVALRCDPISGHVSLFWYQQALGQGPEFLTYFQNEAQLDKSGLPSDRFFAERPEGSVSTLKIQRTQQEDSAVYLCASSRTYEQYFGPGTRLTVT.

The chain is built from TRBV27 and TRBJ1-2; 7 bases map to TRBD1. Per the germline V gene, CDR1 is MNHEY and CDR2 is SMNVEV (reference sequence). The V and J ends lost 6 bases and 4 bases, in that order; junction bases with no gene match: 5. The CDR3 spans 13 residues. CDR3 region: CASRRGHFYGYTF. CDR3 coding DNA: TGTGCCAGCAGGAGGGGGCACTTCTATGGCTACACCTTC.

This chain connects TRBV5-4 to TRBJ1-1; 7 bases are shared with TRBD1. Looked up from germline, CDR1 is SGHNT and CDR2 is YYREEE (reference sequence). V shed 4 bases and J 6 bases; nucleotides not matched to a gene: 6. The CDR3 covers 13 residues. This CDR3 is CASSHNRGPEAFF. CDR3 nucleotides: TGTGCCAGCAGCCATAACAGGGGCCCTGAAGCTTTCTTT.

The sample holds one count of this clone. The V call is TRBV9, the J call TRBJ1-1, with TRBD1 matching over 7 bases. Per the germline V gene, CDR1 is SGDLS and CDR2 is YYNGEE. This CDR3 region has 14 residues. V gave up 0 bases and J gave up 7 bases; unmatched junction bases: 6. The CDR3 loop is CASSVGQGLGEAFF. Here the CDR3 DNA reads TGTGCCAGCAGCGTAGGACAGGGCTTGGGTGAAGCTTTCTTT. The full variable domain, its missing parts supplied by reference TRBV9 and TRBJ1-1, is DSGVTQTPKHLITATGQRVTLRCSPRSGDLSVYWYQQSLDQGLQFLIQYYNGEERAKGNILERFSAQQFPDLHSELNLSSLELGDSALYFCASSVGQGLGEAFFGQGTRLTVV.

The chain is built from TRBV3-1 (or the pseudogene TRBV3-2) and TRBJ2-2, with 8 bases lining up with TRBD1. V gave up 8 bases and J gave up 2 bases; unmatched junction bases: 10. Looked up from germline, CDR1 is LGHDT and CDR2 is YNNKEL (reference sequence). The CDR3 extends over 16 amino acids. In DNA form, the CDR3 reads TGTGCCAGCCTCGGAACAGGGGGATTTAACACCGGGGAGCTGTTTTTT. Translation: CASLGTGGFNTGELFF.

This rearrangement joins TRBV6-5 to TRBJ1-3, with 7 bases that match TRBD1. Germline V CDR1 and CDR2: MNHEY, SVGAGI. This CDR3 is built from 13 residues. V was pared by 8 bases and J by 7 bases, with 8 bases of the junction left unmatched. Written as DNA, the CDR3 is TGTGCCAGCGAACAGGGGCGAGGGAACACCATATATTTT. Its translation: CASEQGRGNTIYF.

This rearrangement joins TRBV7-9 to TRBJ2-7; no clear D gene. V lost 4 bases to trimming and J lost 5 bases, with 15 bases between them. The CDR3 has 14 amino acids. Germline V gene sequence: CDR1 SEHNR, CDR2 FQNEAQ (reference sequence). The CDR3 nucleotides are TGTGCCAGCAGCTCCTCTACGGGTTCCCACGAGCAGTACTTC. Protein product: CASSSSTGSHEQYF.

V and J are TRBV28 and TRBJ2-1; 12 bases line up with TRBD1. The CDR3 spans 17 residues. Germline V gene sequence: CDR1 MDHEN, CDR2 SYDVKM. The V and J ends lost 9 bases and 5 bases, in that order; junction bases with no gene match: 14. CDR3 nucleotide sequence: TGTGCCAGTGGCGGGACAGGGGGCCCGGGGAGTGACAATGAGCAGTTCTTC. Protein sequence: CASGGTGGPGSDNEQFF.

The V gene is TRBV30, the J gene TRBJ2-5; 8 bases are shared with TRBD2. V dropped 0 bases and J dropped 5; count of bases not matched to a gene: 5. Germline V gene sequence: CDR1 GTSNPN, CDR2 SVGIG (reference sequence). This CDR3 spans 14 amino acids. The CDR3 DNA reads TGTGCCTGGAGTGTCTCGGGGGGGAAGGAGACCCAGTACTTC. Its protein is CAWSVSGGKETQYF.

The rearrangement links TRBV13 to TRBJ1-2; D is unclear. Trimming shortened V by 8 bases and J by 6 bases, and 16 bases separated the two germline ends. Germline lookup yields CDR1 PRHDT and CDR2 FYEKMQ (reference sequence). The CDR3 has 13 residues. For the CDR3, the DNA is TGTGCCAGCCGTGGGGAGATAGGGCATGGCTACACCTTC. It specifies CASRGEIGHGYTF. The full variable domain, its missing parts supplied by reference TRBV13 and TRBJ1-2, is AAGVIQSPRHLIKEKRETATLKCYPIPRHDTVYWYQQGPGQDPQFLISFYEKMQSDKGSIPDRFSAQQFSDYHSELNMSSLELGDSALYFCASRGEIGHGYTFGSGTRLTVV.

This chain connects TRBV18 to TRBJ1-5; 9 positions agree with TRBD1. CDR1 KGHSH and CDR2 LQKENI come from the germline V gene. The CDR3 runs 15 residues. Trimming removed 4 bases from V and 6 bases from J; junction bases left unmatched: 7. CDR3 nucleotide sequence: TGTGCCAGCTCACACGGACAGGGGACGGGTCAGCCCCAGCATTTT. It codes for CASSHGQGTGQPQHF.

The chain couples TRBV6-6 to TRBJ1-1; TRBD1 agrees at 8 bases. Per the germline V gene, CDR1 is MNHNY and CDR2 is SVGAGI (reference sequence). The CDR3 contains 14 residues. After removal of 6 bases from V and 7 bases from J, the junction contained 10 bases not matched to a gene. The CDR3 DNA reads TGTGCCAGCAGGGCCGGACAGGGTTCCAATGAAGCTTTCTTT. It yields the protein CASRAGQGSNEAFF.

The V and J genes are TRBV12-3 or TRBV12-4 and TRBJ1-1; TRBD1 agrees at 7 bases. The CDR3 is 11 amino acids. Trimming took 6 bases from V and 7 from J; bases not matched to a gene: 2. CDR3 sequence (DNA): TGTGCCAGCAGCCGGACAGGTGAAGCTTTCTTT. It translates to CASSRTGEAFF.

The CDR3 nucleotides read TGTGCCAGTAGTCCGGAGACAGGGCGCCCCAATCAGCCCCAGCATTTT. Residues: CASSPETGRPNQPQHF. J is TRBJ1-5 and V is TRBV19; the match to TRBD1 covers 7 bases. The ends lost 5 bases at V and 3 bases at J; junction bases unmatched: 10. Germline lookup yields CDR1 LNHDA and CDR2 SQIVND (reference sequence). This CDR3 is built from 16 residues.

The J gene is TRBJ2-4, the V gene TRBV27, with a weak D call TRBD1 (6 bases). Looked up from germline, CDR1 is MNHEY and CDR2 is SMNVEV (reference sequence). This CDR3 has 15 amino acids. Trimming shortened V by 7 bases and J by 0 bases, and 13 bases separated the two germline ends. The CDR3 sequence: CASTRTAVAKNIQYF. For the CDR3, the DNA is TGTGCCAGCACTCGGACAGCTGTAGCCAAAAACATTCAGTACTTC.